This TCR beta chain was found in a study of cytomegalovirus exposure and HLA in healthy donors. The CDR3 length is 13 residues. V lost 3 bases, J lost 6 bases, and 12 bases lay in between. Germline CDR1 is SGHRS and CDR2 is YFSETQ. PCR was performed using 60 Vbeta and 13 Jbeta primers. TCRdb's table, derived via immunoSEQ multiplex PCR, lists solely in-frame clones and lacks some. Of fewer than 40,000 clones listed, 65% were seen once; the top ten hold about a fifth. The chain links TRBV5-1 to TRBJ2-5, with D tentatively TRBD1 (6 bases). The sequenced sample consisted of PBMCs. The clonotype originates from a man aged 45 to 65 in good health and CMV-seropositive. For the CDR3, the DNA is TGCGCCAGCAGCTCACAGGGTAGAAAGACCCAGTACTTC. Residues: CASSSQGRKTQYF.